Described below is a single T cell receptor beta chain sequence and its context. The source of the sample is a study of T cell responses to AZD1222 COVID-19 vaccine. Generated by immunoSEQ multiplex PCR, the TCRdb table keeps only in-frame clones and is missing some. The repertoire has roughly 160,000 clones, 91% of them found once; the top ten carry 1.5% to 2%. The V gene's germline CDR1 is SGHVS and CDR2 FNYEAQ. The CDR3 loop spans 12 amino acids. V lost 1 base and J lost 8, with 8 bases in between. Sequenced here: peripheral blood, sampled on day 0 of AZD1222 vaccination. This chain connects TRBV7-6 to TRBJ1-1; no clear D. This clonotype originated in an adult in good health. DNA of the CDR3: TGTGCCAGCAGCTTAGGTACTACCGAAGCTTTCTTT. Translated: CASSLGTTEAFF. Full variable domain (missing parts from reference TRBV7-6 and TRBJ1-1): GAGVSQSPRYKVTKRGQDVALRCDPISGHVSLYWYRQALGQGPEFLTYFNYEAQQDKSGLPNDRFSAERPEGSISTLTIQRTEQRDSAMYRCASSLGTTEAFFGQGTRLTVV.